This T cell receptor beta chain comes out of a study of T cell responses to AZD1222 COVID-19 vaccine. Study as a whole: Pooled in the analysis were second doses at about 4 or about 12 weeks.

This CDR3 has 14 residues. V lost 8 bases, J lost 1 base, and 12 bases lay in between. Germline V gene sequence: CDR1 SGDLS, CDR2 YYNGEE. Only in-frame clones appear in the TCRdb table, and some are missing; sequencing was by immunoSEQ multiplex PCR. The sample lists 110,000 to 150,000 clones; around 90% were seen once. Study-wide findings and caveats: Donors were largely white British and mainly female; clonal diversity was possibly underestimated. Repertoires were sampled only after the peak T cell response. Vaccine-associated CD4 TCRs ranged over spike, dominating at 160-218 and 743-854.

Concerning this clone: What it binds is unknown.

The chain has TRBV9 and TRBJ2-2; D tentatively reads TRBD1 or TRBD2 (6 bases each). The specimen was peripheral blood, collected on day 0 of AZD1222 vaccination. The clonotype originates from an adult in good health. The CDR3 DNA is TGTGCCAGTACAGGGACTGTGAACACCGGGGAGCTGTTTTTT. This sequence encodes CASTGTVNTGELFF.